These 29 T cell receptor beta chains share one sample of origin, sequenced in a study of blood T cells in healthy people across ages. Then a second PCR, running roughly 7 to 11 cycles, was carried out with a sample-barcoded 5' primer and a J-beta primer mix. TCRdb reprocessed the 5' RACE reads via MiXCR and lists one record per CDR3 protein. The top ten clones hold over 10% of a sample with 650,000 to 1,000,000 distinct CDR3 sequences, roughly 40% of them seen once. Material for sequencing was blood. These receptors were taken from a man aged 18 to 30 in good health.

This chain links TRBV12-3 or TRBV12-4 with TRBJ2-1; D might be TRBD1 or TRBD2, each matching 6 bases. The germline V and J ends were trimmed by 6 bases and 13 bases, with 16 bases remaining between them. The CDR3 consists of 12 residues. For the CDR3, the DNA is TGTGCCAGCAGAGGGGGACTTTCCGTACAGTTCTTC. The encoded protein is CASRGGLSVQFF.

The chain uses TRBV20-1 and TRBJ2-1; 10 bases fit TRBD2. V dropped 1 base and J dropped 8; count of bases not matched to a gene: 2. The CDR3 is 13 residues long. Germline values: CDR1 DFQATT, CDR2 SNEGSKA (reference sequence). CDR3 residues: CSARGTSGDEQFF. The CDR3 nucleotides read TGCAGTGCTAGAGGGACTAGCGGCGATGAGCAGTTCTTC.

The chain is built from TRBV5-1 and TRBJ2-3; 8 bases map to TRBD2. CDR3 length: 15 amino acids. Germline V gene lookup returns CDR1 SGHRS and CDR2 YFSETQ. J gave up 2 bases and V 3 bases, and 5 bases lay outside the gene matches. This CDR3 reads CASSSERGFTDTQYF. DNA for the CDR3: TGCGCCAGCAGCTCAGAGCGGGGGTTCACAGATACGCAGTATTTT.

A word on this clonotype: This may arise from a read error, as a much more abundant clone is one base away. The chain uses TRBV5-1 and TRBJ2-1; 11 nucleotides agree with TRBD2. The CDR3 runs to 17 residues. Germline lookup yields CDR1 SGHRS and CDR2 YFSETQ. The CDR3 protein is CTSSLADSGGVINEQFF. The CDR3 DNA reads TGCACCAGCAGCTTGGCCGATAGCGGGGGGGTGATCAATGAGCAGTTCTTC.

The chain uses TRBV7-2 and TRBJ2-5; maybe TRBD1 (7 bases). The V end was cut by 7 bases, the J end by 5 bases, with 20 bases between. Germline CDR1 and CDR2: SGHTA and FQGNSA. This CDR3 spans 15 amino acids. In DNA form, the CDR3 reads TGTGCCAGCACGACACAGCCTGCAGGGGGGGAGACCCAGTACTTC. Translated: CASTTQPAGGETQYF.

This clonotype was picked up one time. This may be a read error: a much more frequent sequence differs by one nucleotide. The V gene is TRBV29-1, the J gene TRBJ1-2, with 10 bases matching TRBD1. Germline CDR1 is SQVTM and CDR2 is ANQGSEA. J lost 3 bases, V lost 0 bases, and 10 bases had no gene match. The CDR3 is 17 amino acids. In DNA, the CDR3 is TGCAGCGTTGAAGAGGTCGGACAGGGGGAGTGTTACTATGGCTACACCTTC. Translating it yields CSVEEVGQGECYYGYTF.

This clonotype was detected many times. V usage is TRBV11-2 and J usage is TRBJ1-2, with TRBD1 matching over 8 bases. Per the germline V gene, CDR1 is SGHAT and CDR2 is FQNNGV. The CDR3 is 13 residues long. With 4 bases clipped from V and 6 bases from J, the junction kept 4 bases outside the gene matches. The CDR3 DNA follows: TGTGCCAGCAGCTCACAGGGGGGGGATGGCTACACCTTC. Translating gives CASSSQGGDGYTF.

This clonotype was counted many times. The gene calls are TRBV20-1 and TRBJ2-5; 9 nucleotides agree with TRBD1. Germline trimming cut 5 bases from V and 3 bases from J; bases unmatched to any gene: 13. This CDR3 region has 16 residues. Germline lookup yields CDR1 DFQATT and CDR2 SNEGSKA (reference sequence). The CDR3 region has the DNA TGCAGTGCTGAAGAACCGGGGACAGGGACAGAAGAGACCCAGTACTTC. Its protein product is CSAEEPGTGTEETQYF.

This clonotype was seen only a few times. This chain links TRBV20-1 with TRBJ1-5; D ambiguous. V gave up 4 bases and J gave up 3 bases, with 22 bases separating them. From germline, CDR1 is DFQATT and CDR2 SNEGSKA (reference sequence). CDR3 length: 17 amino acids. The CDR3 protein is CSATSDGRISLNQPQHF. The CDR3 DNA is TGCAGTGCTACCTCGGACGGGAGGATAAGCCTCAATCAGCCCCAGCATTTT.

This clonotype was observed a few times. This chain joins TRBV7-2 and TRBJ1-1; unclear D gene. The CDR3 contains 13 residues. Between the trimmed V and J ends, which lost 4 bases and 0 bases, there was a span of 6 bases. CDR1 is SGHTA, CDR2 FQGNSA, per germline. The CDR3 DNA sequence: TGTGCCAGCAGCTCCCCAATGAACACTGAAGCTTTCTTT. Translating gives CASSSPMNTEAFF.

The V call is TRBV3-1, the J call TRBJ2-1; 7 positions agree with TRBD2. The CDR3 has 16 residues. Trimming at V came to 1 base and at J to 6 bases, leaving 9 bases not matched to a gene. Looked up from germline, CDR1 is LGHDT and CDR2 is YNNKEL (reference sequence). For the CDR3, the DNA is TGTGCCAGCAGCCAAGCTTTGGGGGGGGGACCCAATGAGCAGTTCTTC. Encoded protein: CASSQALGGGPNEQFF.

The V gene is TRBV11-1, the J gene TRBJ2-3, with 9 positions matching TRBD2. This CDR3 has 14 residues. The V and J ends lost 8 bases and 4 bases, in that order; junction bases with no gene match: 7. The germline CDR1 and CDR2 sequences are SGHAT and FQDESV (reference sequence). The CDR3 loop reads CASGRSGGPDTQYF. The CDR3 DNA reads as TGTGCCAGCGGGCGTAGCGGGGGACCAGATACGCAGTATTTT.

The chain couples TRBV9 to TRBJ2-5; D is ambiguous. CDR3 length: 13 amino acids. The germline gives CDR1 SGDLS, CDR2 YYNGEE. Trimming took 0 bases from V and 7 from J, leaving 10 bases between them. The CDR3 is CASSVVTTGTQYF. The CDR3 DNA is TGTGCCAGCAGCGTAGTGACGACGGGGACCCAGTACTTC. Combining the CDR3 with reference TRBV9 and TRBJ2-5 gives the whole variable domain DSGVTQTPKHLITATGQRVTLRCSPRSGDLSVYWYQQSLDQGLQFLIQYYNGEERAKGNILERFSAQQFPDLHSELNLSSLELGDSALYFCASSVVTTGTQYFGPGTRLLVL.

Only a few counts were recorded for this clonotype. V usage is TRBV15 and J usage is TRBJ1-4; a weak D match, TRBD1 (6 bases). Germline V gene lookup returns CDR1 LNHNV and CDR2 YYDKDF (reference sequence). This CDR3 is built from 16 residues. V was shortened by 1 base and J by 7 bases, with 16 bases between the two germline ends. CDR3 amino acids: CATSRGRQDTFEKLFF. The CDR3 coding sequence is TGTGCCACCAGCAGAGGCAGACAGGACACTTTTGAAAAACTGTTTTTT.

The rearrangement joins TRBV7-8 to TRBJ1-2, with 7 bases lining up with TRBD1. V dropped 4 bases and J dropped 4; count of bases not matched to a gene: 9. This CDR3 spans 15 amino acids. Germline V CDR1 and CDR2: SGHVS, FQNEAQ. For the CDR3, the DNA is TGTGCCAGCAGCTCCCGGACAGGATTCCTCTATGGCTACACCTTC. It encodes CASSSRTGFLYGYTF. Drawing the rest from reference TRBV7-8 and TRBJ1-2, the complete variable domain is GAGVSQSPRYKVAKRGQDVALRCDPISGHVSLFWYQQALGQGPEFLTYFQNEAQLDKSGLPSDRFFAERPEGSVSTLKIQRTQQEDSAVYLCASSSRTGFLYGYTFGSGTRLTVV.

Comment on this clonotype: A much larger clone sits a single nucleotide away, making a read error possible. The chain employs TRBV20-1 and TRBJ2-4; unclear D gene. V lost 4 bases and J lost 0, with 13 bases in between. Per germline, CDR1 DFQATT and CDR2 SNEGSKA (reference sequence). This CDR3 has 15 amino acids. The CDR3 region is CSATRADLAKNIQYF. The CDR3 DNA reads TGCAGTGCTACCCGGGCAGACCTAGCCAAAAACATTCAGTACTTC.

As to this clonotype: A much larger clone sits a single nucleotide away, making a read error possible. This chain links TRBV20-1 with TRBJ2-5, with 14 bases matching TRBD2. Germline CDR1 is DFQATT and CDR2 is SNEGSKA (reference sequence). The CDR3 consists of 14 residues. CDR3 in amino acids: CSTRLAGGQETQYF. The CDR3 DNA follows: TGCAGTACTAGACTAGCGGGGGGGCAAGAGACCCAGTACTTC.

The V call is TRBV4-3, the J call TRBJ2-2; no clear D gene. The CDR3 is made up of 15 amino acids. V lost 1 base and J lost 3, with 9 bases in between. Germline assignment: CDR1 LGHNA and CDR2 YSLEER. The CDR3 DNA reads as TGCGCCAGCAGCCAAGGCAACAGCTACACCGGGGAGCTGTTTTTT. This gives the protein CASSQGNSYTGELFF.

The chain employs TRBV6-2 or TRBV6-3 and TRBJ1-2, with D hard to call. The CDR3 has 13 amino acids. CDR1 is MNHEY, CDR2 SVGEGT, per germline. Trimming took off 7 bases at V and 8 bases at J, with 17 bases between the two ends. In DNA, the CDR3 is TGTGCCAGCACCAGACGGGCAGACGGGGGCTACACCTTC. It is translated as CASTRRADGGYTF.

This clonotype showed up just a few times. V is TRBV12-3 or TRBV12-4 and J is TRBJ1-1; weak D call: TRBD1 (5 bases). Deletions cut 1 base from V and 9 bases from J, with 21 bases between. The CDR3 loop spans 16 amino acids. CDR3 residues: CASSLGQGLRRGQAFF. CDR3 nucleotides: TGTGCCAGCAGTTTAGGGCAGGGCTTGCGACGGGGACAAGCTTTCTTT.

The chain carries TRBV9 and TRBJ2-2, with a weak D call TRBD2 (6 bases). With 0 bases removed from V and 4 bases from J, the gap between germline ends came to 13 bases. Germline V lookup: CDR1 SGDLS, CDR2 YYNGEE. CDR3 length: 16 residues. For the CDR3, the DNA is TGTGCCAGCAGCGTAGGGGCAGCGGAGGGCACCGGGGAGCTGTTTTTT. Amino acids: CASSVGAAEGTGELFF.

The chain couples TRBV9 to TRBJ2-1, with D uncertain. V lost 6 bases and J lost 5, with 15 bases in between. The CDR3 runs to 14 residues. Germline V gene sequence: CDR1 SGDLS, CDR2 YYNGEE. The CDR3 region has the DNA TGTGCCAGCACTAGGACCCAATTAAACAATGAGCAGTTCTTC. Translated: CASTRTQLNNEQFF.

The sample holds many counts of this clonotype. V usage is TRBV5-5 and J usage is TRBJ1-5; TRBD1 aligns across 8 bases. J gave up 6 bases and V 3 bases, and 5 bases lay outside the gene matches. From germline, CDR1 is SGHKS and CDR2 YYEKEE (reference sequence). The CDR3 loop spans 14 amino acids. The CDR3 reads CASSSTGGSQPQHF. DNA of the CDR3: TGTGCCAGCAGCTCAACAGGGGGAAGTCAGCCCCAGCATTTT.

Notes on this clonotype: The germline gene is not matched at one end of the junction; a read error may be the cause. V gene TRBV10-3 combines with J gene TRBJ2-3, with D maybe TRBD1 (6 bases). The CDR3 extends over 14 amino acids. The germline gives CDR1 ENHRY, CDR2 SYGVKD. CDR3 protein: CAVRETGDADTQYF. In nucleotides, the CDR3 is TGTGCCGTCAGGGAGACAGGTGATGCAGATACGCAGTATTTT.

This chain uses TRBV12-3 or TRBV12-4 with TRBJ1-2, with 9 positions matching TRBD1. V gave up 4 bases and J gave up 7 bases; unmatched junction bases: 7. This CDR3 has 14 residues. In DNA, the CDR3 is TGTGCCAGCAGTTCACAGGGGGCTAGAGGTGGCTACACCTTC. Translated, it gives CASSSQGARGGYTF.

This clonotype turned up a few times. This rearrangement joins TRBV6-5 to TRBJ2-1; D gene ambiguous. V was clipped by 2 bases and J by 0 bases, with 14 bases between them. The CDR3 covers 17 residues. CDR1 is MNHEY and CDR2 is SVGAGI in the germline V gene. This chain's CDR3 is CASSYLPNPSSYNEQFF. The CDR3 region has the DNA TGTGCCAGCAGTTACCTTCCAAATCCCAGCTCCTACAATGAGCAGTTCTTC.

This clonotype was observed many times. The chain couples TRBV9 to TRBJ2-5, with D tentatively TRBD2 (6 bases). The CDR3 has 16 residues. Germline V CDR1 and CDR2: SGDLS, YYNGEE. The V end lost 3 bases, the J end lost 4 bases, and 19 bases lay between the germline ends. CDR3 DNA sequence: TGTGCCAGCAGCGGACTGAAATCGGGGGTGGGAGAGACCCAGTACTTC. Amino acids: CASSGLKSGVGETQYF.

The chain links TRBV20-1 to TRBJ2-7; D not resolved. The CDR3 covers 13 residues. Germline lookup yields CDR1 DFQATT and CDR2 SNEGSKA (reference sequence). The V gene lost 6 bases and the J gene lost 2 bases, with 14 bases spanning the gap. CDR3 protein: CSASARKTYEQYF. CDR3 coding DNA: TGCAGTGCGAGTGCCAGGAAAACCTACGAGCAGTACTTC.

Note on this clonotype: Mismatch with germline at one junction end may stem from a read error. The chain couples TRBV28 to TRBJ2-7; D perhaps matches TRBD2 (5 bases). This CDR3 is 14 amino acids long. Germline assignment: CDR1 MDHEN and CDR2 SYDVKM. In DNA form, the CDR3 reads TGTGCCGGCAGTCTAGGGATGTCACGGGGTGAGCAGTACTTC. Translation: CAGSLGMSRGEQYF.